The rows below give T cell receptor beta chains drawn from one sample of a study of blood T cell repertoires in COVID-19. TCRdb's table, derived via immunoSEQ multiplex PCR, lists solely in-frame clones and lacks some. The sample consists of around 380,000 clones, approximately 80% of them appearing once. Sequenced input: peripheral blood. The source of these receptors is a human donor with acute or convalescent COVID-19. The donor label of this sample is uncertain. The CDR3 runs from the conserved cysteine through the conserved F or W. A D gene is named only where the DNA matches it firmly. Clone size is not always given. Where it is, it says once, few, many or a class for expanded clones.

D gene	clone size	V gene	J gene	CDR3 protein	CDR3 DNA
.	.	TRBV9	TRBJ1-2	CASSVAGAFGGYTF	TGTGCCAGCAGCGTAGCAGGGGCCTTTGGGGGCTACACCTTC
.	.	TRBV5-6	TRBJ2-1	CASSFWASAYNEQFF	TGTGCCAGCAGCTTTTGGGCTAGCGCCTACAATGAGCAGTTCTTC
TRBD1	.	TRBV4-1	TRBJ1-1	CASSPGQGRMNTEAFF	TGCGCCAGCAGTCCCGGACAGGGGAGAATGAACACTGAAGCTTTCTTT
.	.	TRBV5-1	TRBJ1-2	CASSADIREGYTF	TGCGCCAGCAGCGCGGACATCCGTGAAGGCTACACCTTC
.	.	TRBV7-8	TRBJ2-6	CASSAKGRGSGANVLTF	TGTGCCAGCAGCGCCAAAGGAAGGGGGTCTGGGGCCAACGTCCTGACTTTC
TRBD2	.	TRBV29-1	TRBJ2-7	CSVRTSGRIGEQYF	TGCAGCGTAAGGACTAGCGGGAGGATCGGCGAGCAGTACTTC
.	few	TRBV6-5	TRBJ2-1	CASSFRDISYNEQFF	TGTGCCAGCAGTTTCCGGGACATCTCCTACAATGAGCAGTTCTTC
.	.	TRBV10-3	TRBJ1-5	CATEDTLSNQPQHF	TGTGCCACGGAAGACACGTTAAGCAATCAGCCCCAGCATTTT
.	.	TRBV6-5	TRBJ1-2	CASSLDSANYGYTF	TGTGCCAGCAGCTTGGACAGCGCTAACTATGGCTACACCTTC
.	.	TRBV18	TRBJ1-6	CASSPSQGRTSPLHF	TGTGCCAGCTCACCGTCACAGGGTCGTACTTCACCCCTCCACTTT
TRBD1	.	TRBV28	TRBJ1-3	CASGTGQGNTIYF	TGTGCCAGTGGGACAGGGCAAGGAAACACCATATATTTT
.	.	TRBV7-2	TRBJ2-1	CASVWPKAAIYNEQFF	TGTGCCAGCGTCTGGCCAAAGGCGGCGATATACAATGAGCAGTTCTTC
.	.	TRBV6-5	TRBJ2-3	CASRDFVRGTQYF	TGTGCCAGCAGAGACTTTGTCCGGGGTACGCAGTATTTT
.	.	TRBV6-1	TRBJ1-6	CASSEFTGNSPLHF	TGTGCCAGCAGTGAATTTACGGGGAATTCACCCCTCCACTTT
.	.	TRBV7-2	TRBJ1-2	CASRLGAGAGYTF	TGTGCCAGCAGATTAGGGGCGGGAGCTGGCTACACCTTC
TRBD1	.	TRBV4-2	TRBJ2-7	CASSQDPVTGSSYEQYF	TGTGCCAGCAGCCAAGATCCTGTGACAGGGAGCTCCTACGAGCAGTACTTC
.	.	TRBV6-6	TRBJ1-1	CASSPSTNTEAFF	TGTGCCAGCAGTCCTTCTACGAACACTGAAGCTTTCTTT
.	.	TRBV6-2/TRBV6-3	TRBJ2-7	CASSYAGWPEQYF	TGTGCCAGCAGTTATGCGGGTTGGCCCGAGCAGTACTTC
TRBD1	few	TRBV2	TRBJ1-1	CASHLDRAGTEAFF	TGTGCCAGTCACTTGGACAGGGCTGGGACTGAAGCTTTCTTT
.	.	TRBV15	TRBJ1-5	CATSSRDTKNQPQHF	TGTGCCACCAGCTCACGGGACACCAAAAATCAGCCCCAGCATTTT
.	.	TRBV20-1	TRBJ2-1	CSALQPNRQFF	TGCAGTGCTTTACAGCCTAATCGCCAGTTCTTC
TRBD1	.	TRBV6-6	TRBJ1-5	CASSLGQGNQPQHF	TGTGCCAGCAGCCTGGGACAGGGCAATCAGCCCCAGCATTTT
TRBD1	.	TRBV6-6	TRBJ2-7	CASSQYLVGQGAYEQYF	TGTGCCAGCAGTCAGTACCTAGTCGGACAGGGGGCCTACGAGCAGTACTTC
.	.	TRBV3-1/TRBV3-2	TRBJ1-3	CASSQEPGSRGNTIYF	TGTGCCAGCAGCCAAGAGCCAGGGTCTCGGGGAAACACCATATATTTT
.	.	TRBV5-5	TRBJ1-3	CASSFDQGGNTIYF	TGTGCCAGCAGCTTTGATCAGGGCGGAAACACCATATATTTT
.	.	TRBV27	TRBJ2-4	CASSFTGTKNIQYF	TGTGCCAGCAGTTTTACAGGAACCAAAAACATTCAGTACTTC
TRBD1	few	TRBV19	TRBJ1-4	CASSSRQGNEKLFF	TGTGCCAGTAGTAGCCGACAGGGTAATGAAAAACTGTTTTTT
TRBD1	.	TRBV5-1	TRBJ1-3	CASSLVGQGARNTIYF	TGCGCCAGCAGCTTGGTCGGTCAGGGGGCGAGAAACACCATATATTTT
TRBD1	.	TRBV10-3	TRBJ1-2	CAISEWGIRGPAANYGYTF	TGTGCCATCAGTGAGTGGGGAATAAGGGGGCCCGCAGCTAACTATGGCTACACCTTC
.	.	TRBV7-9	TRBJ2-5	CASSLVGTGPQETQYF	TGTGCCAGCAGCTTAGTAGGAACAGGGCCACAAGAGACCCAGTACTTC
.	.	TRBV4-1	TRBJ2-2	CASSRLVGGRDGGELFF	TGCGCCAGCAGCCGGCTAGTAGGGGGGAGGGACGGCGGGGAGCTGTTTTTT
.	.	TRBV6-5	TRBJ2-7	CATSLRFSYEQYF	TGTGCCACCAGTCTCAGGTTCTCCTACGAGCAGTACTTC
.	.	TRBV7-2	TRBJ1-1	CASRKSGLLNTEAFF	TGTGCCAGCCGCAAATCCGGACTTTTGAACACTGAAGCTTTCTTT
.	.	TRBV27	TRBJ2-3	CASSFRVGSTDTQYF	TGTGCCAGCAGTTTCAGGGTGGGCAGCACAGATACGCAGTATTTT
.	.	TRBV6-5	TRBJ1-6	CASRSEQGYNSPLHF	TGTGCCAGCAGGTCGGAGCAGGGGTATAATTCACCCCTCCACTTT
.	.	TRBV3-1/TRBV3-2	TRBJ1-2	CASSQRQANYGYTF	TGTGCCAGCAGCCAAAGACAGGCAAACTATGGCTACACCTTC
.	few	TRBV18	TRBJ1-5	CASSPSGAGNQPQHF	TGTGCCAGCTCACCATCAGGGGCTGGCAATCAGCCCCAGCATTTT
TRBD1	.	TRBV5-1	TRBJ1-2	CASSLEGAEDGYTF	TGCGCCAGCAGCTTGGAGGGGGCGGAGGATGGCTACACCTTC
TRBD2	.	TRBV13	TRBJ2-1	CASSGNPAGGPFNEQFF	TGTGCCAGCAGCGGGAACCCAGCGGGGGGGCCTTTCAATGAGCAGTTCTTC
.	.	TRBV30	TRBJ1-1	CAWCYGYTEAFF	TGTGCCTGGTGTTACGGGTACACTGAAGCTTTCTTT
.	.	TRBV28	TRBJ2-4	CASRPAQVRNIQYF	TGTGCCAGCAGGCCCGCGCAGGTTAGAAACATTCAGTACTTC
TRBD1	.	TRBV5-1	TRBJ2-7	CASSRAGTGVYEQYF	TGCGCCAGCAGCAGGGCCGGGACAGGGGTTTACGAGCAGTACTTC
.	once	TRBV29-1	TRBJ2-1	CSVLTRIAPPANEQFF	TGCAGCGTCCTAACGCGGATAGCCCCCCCAGCCAATGAGCAGTTCTTC
.	.	TRBV2	TRBJ2-3	CASIRSPPGYITDTQYF	TGTGCCAGCATTCGGAGCCCCCCAGGGTATATCACAGATACGCAGTATTTT
.	.	TRBV2	TRBJ1-2	CAGHRTEANGYTF	TGTGCCGGCCACAGGACAGAGGCTAATGGCTACACCTTC